This is a list of T cell receptor beta chains from one sample in a study of control samples from healthy donors and cancer patients. The data were produced by immunoSEQ multiplex PCR, yet TCRdb's version contains in-frame clones alone and is incomplete. Of roughly 450,000 clones in the sample, about nine tenths were seen once. Sequencing input: PBMCs. The receptors shown here come from a man aged 40-49 years with head and neck cancer. Each CDR3 is given with its conserved first and last residue.

j_call: TRBJ1-4
cdr3_length: 13
v_call: TRBV9
cdr3_aa: CASSVDADEKLFF

j_call: TRBJ2-7
cdr3_length: 14
v_call: TRBV7-2
cdr3_aa: CASSYIGGGSEQYF

j_call: TRBJ1-4
cdr3_length: 15
v_call: TRBV7-9
cdr3_aa: CASSSDGATNEKLFF

j_call: TRBJ1-1
cdr3_length: 14
v_call: TRBV28
cdr3_aa: CASSLHTGFTEAFF

j_call: TRBJ2-3
cdr3_length: 18
v_call: TRBV6-1
cdr3_aa: CASSEPLIAHIGTDTQYF

j_call: TRBJ2-7
cdr3_length: 15
v_call: TRBV7-3
cdr3_aa: CASSLRAQGLYEQYF

j_call: TRBJ2-7
cdr3_length: 15
v_call: TRBV27
cdr3_aa: CASSSYFEGSYEQYF

j_call: TRBJ2-2
cdr3_length: 16
v_call: TRBV5-1
cdr3_aa: CASSLNRHSNTGELFF

j_call: TRBJ2-7
cdr3_length: 14
v_call: TRBV6-5
cdr3_aa: CASSYTGTAHEQYF

j_call: TRBJ2-7
cdr3_length: 16
v_call: TRBV28
cdr3_aa: CASSLTGQGYSYEQYF

j_call: TRBJ1-1
cdr3_length: 12
v_call: TRBV6-5
cdr3_aa: CASSRPGTEAFF

j_call: TRBJ2-3
cdr3_length: 19
v_call: TRBV6-1
cdr3_aa: CASSELGLAGTSNTDTQYF

j_call: TRBJ1-5
cdr3_length: 16
v_call: TRBV14
cdr3_aa: CASSQSGSGAGGTQHF

j_call: TRBJ2-7
cdr3_length: 11
v_call: TRBV18
cdr3_aa: CASSQGNEQYF

j_call: TRBJ1-3
cdr3_length: 14
v_call: TRBV7-2
cdr3_aa: CASSLVVSGNTIYF

j_call: TRBJ1-2
cdr3_length: 14
v_call: TRBV28
cdr3_aa: CASRSHQTNYGYTF

j_call: TRBJ2-5
cdr3_length: 12
v_call: TRBV2
cdr3_aa: CATGSASETQYF

j_call: TRBJ2-7
cdr3_length: 13
v_call: TRBV24-1
cdr3_aa: CATSTGGNYEQYF

j_call: TRBJ1-1
cdr3_length: 12
v_call: TRBV29-1
cdr3_aa: CSGGQGDTEAFF

j_call: TRBJ2-5
cdr3_length: 15
v_call: TRBV6-5
cdr3_aa: CASSYNPSGQETQYF

j_call: TRBJ1-2
cdr3_length: 13
v_call: TRBV6-5
cdr3_aa: CARRGGQGVGYTF

j_call: TRBJ1-4
cdr3_length: 15
v_call: TRBV5-8
cdr3_aa: CASSFDRGANEKLFF

j_call: TRBJ1-4
cdr3_length: 13
v_call: TRBV28
cdr3_aa: CASLDRGTEKLFF

j_call: TRBJ2-5
cdr3_length: 12
v_call: TRBV28
cdr3_aa: CASSSLQETQYF

j_call: TRBJ2-3
cdr3_length: 13
v_call: TRBV24-1
cdr3_aa: CATSDGRVDTQYF

j_call: TRBJ1-6
cdr3_length: 16
v_call: TRBV28
cdr3_aa: CASSPLGGAYNSPLHF

j_call: TRBJ2-1
cdr3_length: 10
v_call: TRBV5-8
cdr3_aa: CASSLRGQFF

j_call: TRBJ1-4
cdr3_length: 17
v_call: TRBV9
cdr3_aa: CASSPTGQGPRSEKLFF

j_call: TRBJ2-3
cdr3_length: 18
v_call: TRBV4-3
cdr3_aa: CASSQYATGESLTDTQYF

j_call: TRBJ2-2
cdr3_length: 16
v_call: TRBV3-1/TRBV3-2
cdr3_aa: CASSRAGTSGTGELFF

j_call: TRBJ1-1
cdr3_length: 15
v_call: TRBV6-5
cdr3_aa: CASRPEQGSNTEAFF

j_call: TRBJ1-1
cdr3_length: 12
v_call: TRBV7-9
cdr3_aa: CASSSREASAFF

j_call: TRBJ2-7
cdr3_length: 15
v_call: TRBV5-4
cdr3_aa: CASSLAVQGAYEQYF

j_call: TRBJ1-6
cdr3_length: 14
v_call: TRBV28
cdr3_aa: CATSRWGVNSPLHF

j_call: TRBJ2-7
cdr3_length: 15
v_call: TRBV11-2
cdr3_aa: CASSLVVGGSYEQYF

j_call: TRBJ1-4
cdr3_length: 15
v_call: TRBV7-9
cdr3_aa: CASGLERGRNEKLFF

j_call: TRBJ2-2
cdr3_length: 13
v_call: TRBV2
cdr3_aa: CASSAGAPGELFF

j_call: TRBJ2-7
cdr3_length: 14
v_call: TRBV27
cdr3_aa: CASSSFREHYEQYF

j_call: TRBJ1-2
cdr3_length: 12
v_call: TRBV28
cdr3_aa: CASSLGVYGYTF

j_call: TRBJ2-1
cdr3_length: 14
v_call: TRBV2
cdr3_aa: CATDPGLGVNEQFF

j_call: TRBJ1-4
cdr3_length: 14
v_call: TRBV6-1
cdr3_aa: CASTQGTSNEKLFF

j_call: TRBJ2-1
cdr3_length: 16
v_call: TRBV2
cdr3_aa: CASSDIGARADNEQFF

j_call: TRBJ2-1
cdr3_length: 14
v_call: TRBV7-3
cdr3_aa: CASSSLQGAREQFF

j_call: TRBJ1-5
cdr3_length: 15
v_call: TRBV10-3
cdr3_aa: CAISEVGEGNQPQHF

j_call: TRBJ2-5
cdr3_length: 14
v_call: TRBV5-4
cdr3_aa: CASSLQGVLETQYF

j_call: TRBJ2-2
cdr3_length: 15
v_call: TRBV5-4
cdr3_aa: CASRPISGGSRELFF

j_call: TRBJ2-5
cdr3_length: 14
v_call: TRBV5-6
cdr3_aa: CASSPTGRTETQYF